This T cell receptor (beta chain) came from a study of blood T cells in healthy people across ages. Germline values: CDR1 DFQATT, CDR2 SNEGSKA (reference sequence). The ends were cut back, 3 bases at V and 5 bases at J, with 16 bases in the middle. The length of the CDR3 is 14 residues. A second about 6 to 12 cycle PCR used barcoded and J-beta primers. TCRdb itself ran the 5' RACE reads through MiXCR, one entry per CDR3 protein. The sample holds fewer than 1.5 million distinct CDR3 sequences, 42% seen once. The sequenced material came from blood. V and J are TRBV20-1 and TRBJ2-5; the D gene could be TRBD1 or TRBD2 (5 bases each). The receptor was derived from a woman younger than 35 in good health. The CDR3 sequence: CSASRGRPGETQYF. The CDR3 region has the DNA TGCAGTGCTAGTCGGGGAAGACCAGGGGAGACCCAGTACTTC.